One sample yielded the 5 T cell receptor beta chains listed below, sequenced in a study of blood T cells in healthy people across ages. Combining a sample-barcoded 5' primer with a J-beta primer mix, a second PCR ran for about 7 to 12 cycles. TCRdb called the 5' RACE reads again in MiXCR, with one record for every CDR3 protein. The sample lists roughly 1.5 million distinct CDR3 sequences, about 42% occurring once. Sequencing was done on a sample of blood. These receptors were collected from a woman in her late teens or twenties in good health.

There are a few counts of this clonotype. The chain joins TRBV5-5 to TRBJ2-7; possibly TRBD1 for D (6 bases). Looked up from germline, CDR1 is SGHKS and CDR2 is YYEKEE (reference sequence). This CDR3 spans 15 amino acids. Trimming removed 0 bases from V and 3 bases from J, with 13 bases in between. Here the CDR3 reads CASSLVRTAYYEQYF. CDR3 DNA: TGTGCCAGCAGCTTGGTGAGGACAGCCTACTACGAGCAGTACTTC. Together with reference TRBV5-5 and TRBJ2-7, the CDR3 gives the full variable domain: DAGVTQSPTHLIKTRGQQVTLRCSPISGHKSVSWYQQVLGQGPQFIFQYYEKEERGRGNFPDRFSARQFPNYSSELNVNALLLGDSALYLCASSLVRTAYYEQYFGPGTRLTVT.

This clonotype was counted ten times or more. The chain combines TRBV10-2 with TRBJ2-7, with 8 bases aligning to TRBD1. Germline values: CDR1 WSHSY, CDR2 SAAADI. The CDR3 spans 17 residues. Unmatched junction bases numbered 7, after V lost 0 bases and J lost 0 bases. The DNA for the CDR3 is TGCGCCAGCAGTGAGTCCTCCGGACAGGGAAGCTCCTACGAGCAGTACTTC. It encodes CASSESSGQGSSYEQYF.

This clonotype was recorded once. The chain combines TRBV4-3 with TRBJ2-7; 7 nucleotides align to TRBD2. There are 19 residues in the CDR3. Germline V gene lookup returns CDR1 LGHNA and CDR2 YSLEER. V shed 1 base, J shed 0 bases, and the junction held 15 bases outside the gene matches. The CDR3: CASSQGTPGGLQSSYEQYF. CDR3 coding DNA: TGCGCCAGCAGCCAAGGTACCCCGGGGGGACTTCAGAGCTCCTACGAGCAGTACTTC.

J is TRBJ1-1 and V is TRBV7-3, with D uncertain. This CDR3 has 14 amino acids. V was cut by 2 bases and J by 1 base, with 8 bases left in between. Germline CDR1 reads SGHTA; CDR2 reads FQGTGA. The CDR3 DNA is TGTGCCAGCAGCTTATCTAGGAGGAACACTGAAGCTTTCTTT. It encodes CASSLSRRNTEAFF.

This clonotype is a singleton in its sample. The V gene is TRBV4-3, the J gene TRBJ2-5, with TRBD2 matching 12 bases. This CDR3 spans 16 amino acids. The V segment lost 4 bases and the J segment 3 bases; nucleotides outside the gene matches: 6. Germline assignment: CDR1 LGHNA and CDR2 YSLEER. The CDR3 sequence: CASSRDWTSGEETQYF. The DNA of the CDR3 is TGCGCCAGCAGCCGAGATTGGACTAGCGGGGAAGAGACCCAGTACTTC.